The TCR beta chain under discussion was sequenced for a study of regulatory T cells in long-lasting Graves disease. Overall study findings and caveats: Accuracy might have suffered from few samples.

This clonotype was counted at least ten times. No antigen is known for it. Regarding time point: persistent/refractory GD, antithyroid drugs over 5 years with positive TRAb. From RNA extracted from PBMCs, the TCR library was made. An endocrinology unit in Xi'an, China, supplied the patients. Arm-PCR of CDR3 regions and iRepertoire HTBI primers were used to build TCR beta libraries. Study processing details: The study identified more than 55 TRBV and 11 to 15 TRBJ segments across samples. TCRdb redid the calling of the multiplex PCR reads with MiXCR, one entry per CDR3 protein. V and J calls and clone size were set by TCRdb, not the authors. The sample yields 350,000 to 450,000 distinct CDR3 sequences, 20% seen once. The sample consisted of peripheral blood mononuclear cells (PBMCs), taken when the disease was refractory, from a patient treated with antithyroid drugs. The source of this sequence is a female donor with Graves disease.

CDR3 region: CASSLFGGGRAYETQYF. DNA of the CDR3: TGTGCCAGCAGTTTATTCGGGGGGGGCAGGGCATACGAGACCCAGTACTTC. V is TRBV12-3 or TRBV12-4 and J is TRBJ2-5, with 8 bases matching TRBD2. After removal of 2 bases from V and 5 bases from J, the junction contained 13 bases not matched to a gene. The CDR3 is 17 amino acids.